Presented here are 17 T cell receptor beta chains from one specimen sequenced in a study of OX40 agonist ivuxolimab in advanced cancers. Using immunoSEQ multiplex PCR, the repertoire was profiled, and TCRdb retains in-frame clones only, with some absent. The table shows about 35,000 clones, with 60% to 85% occurring only once. Material: CD4+ or CD8+ T cells sorted from blood, obtained in a trial of the OX40 agonist ivuxolimab. Source of these receptors: an adult with an advanced solid tumor such as melanoma, head and neck, liver or kidney cancer.

The chain recombines TRBV10-3 with TRBJ1-6; 12 bases map to TRBD1. Germline values: CDR1 ENHRY, CDR2 SYGVKD. The CDR3 loop spans 15 amino acids. V lost 10 bases to trimming and J lost 1 base; unmatched junction nucleotides: 2. CDR3 bases: TGTGCCACGGGACAGGGGGCATCCTATAATTCACCCCTCCACTTT. Its translation is CATGQGASYNSPLHF.

The rearrangement joins TRBV27 to TRBJ1-2; no clear D. V was pared by 3 bases and J by 10 bases, with 15 bases between. The germline CDR1 and CDR2 sequences are MNHEY and SMNVEV (reference sequence). This CDR3 has 13 amino acids. As DNA, the CDR3 is TGTGCCAGCAGTTTTACAAGCCCGCCGGCCTACACCTTC. Residues: CASSFTSPPAYTF.

The chain carries TRBV5-4 and TRBJ1-1; 9 bases map to TRBD1. The trim removed 4 bases at V and 1 base at J, leaving 11 bases unmatched. The germline V gene encodes CDR1 SGHNT and CDR2 YYREEE (reference sequence). This CDR3 spans 17 amino acids. The CDR3 protein is CASSPMTGGIRNTEAFF. The CDR3 region has the DNA TGTGCCAGCAGCCCTATGACAGGGGGGATAAGGAACACTGAAGCTTTCTTT.

This chain connects TRBV5-4 to TRBJ2-4; 10 positions match TRBD1. The germline V gene encodes CDR1 SGHNT and CDR2 YYREEE (reference sequence). The CDR3 contains 14 residues. Trimming cost V 4 bases and J 11 bases; bases outside gene matches: 9. The CDR3 DNA sequence: TGTGCCAGCAGCCCAGAAAGACAGGGGGCACTTCAGTACTTC. This gives the protein CASSPERQGALQYF.

The DNA of the CDR3 is TGTGCCAGCAGCTTAGGAACCCTGAACACTGAAGCTTTCTTT. Translating it yields CASSLGTLNTEAFF. The chain has TRBV7-8 and TRBJ1-1; D uncertain. CDR1 SGHVS and CDR2 FQNEAQ come from the germline V gene. Trimming pared 1 base from V and 0 bases from J, leaving 6 bases between. The CDR3 runs 14 residues.

In the case of this clone: One end of the junction is discordant with germline, which a read error may explain. The gene calls are TRBV10-3 and TRBJ1-5; no reliable D call. The CDR3 is made up of 14 amino acids. Germline V gives CDR1 ENHRY, CDR2 SYGVKD. Here the CDR3 DNA reads TGTGCCAGCAGTGACCTGGGTGGGTTCAAGCCCCAGCATTTT. It is translated as CASSDLGGFKPQHF.

The J gene is TRBJ2-3, the V gene TRBV18, with 9 bases fitting TRBD1. V was pared by 2 bases and J by 4 bases, with 4 bases of the junction left unmatched. CDR1 is KGHSH and CDR2 is LQKENI in the germline V gene. This CDR3 is built from 15 residues. CDR3 sequence reads: CASSPGTGRSDTQYF. The CDR3 DNA follows: TGTGCCAGCTCACCAGGGACAGGGAGGTCAGATACGCAGTATTTT.

This chain's CDR3 is CSAHGTGTNEKLFF. DNA for the CDR3: TGCAGCGCCCACGGGACAGGGACGAATGAAAAACTGTTTTTT. This chain uses TRBV29-1 with TRBJ1-4, with 9 bases aligning to TRBD1. The V and J ends lost 7 bases and 5 bases, in that order; junction bases with no gene match: 8. Germline V gene data show CDR1 as SQVTM and CDR2 as ANQGSEA. The length of the CDR3 is 14 residues.

The genes are TRBV19 and TRBJ1-5; D remains unclear. This CDR3 comprises 15 residues. Trimming took off 4 bases at V and 0 bases at J, with 10 bases between the two ends. Germline CDR1 is LNHDA and CDR2 is SQIVND (reference sequence). The DNA for the CDR3 is TGTGCCAGTAGTAGGAGAGATTATAGCAATCAGCCCCAGCATTTT. It encodes CASSRRDYSNQPQHF.

The V call is TRBV23-1, the J call TRBJ1-5, with D perhaps TRBD1 (6 bases). TRBV23-1 is an ORF, with its function uncertain. The CDR3 covers 17 residues. V was shortened by 5 bases and J by 5 bases, with 22 bases between the two germline ends. The CDR3 region is CASSKPPTGPRDQPQHF. The CDR3 nucleotides read TGCGCCAGCAGTAAACCGCCTACAGGGCCCCGGGATCAGCCCCAGCATTTT.

This clone was counted a few times. The CDR3, as DNA: TGTGCCAGCAGCTTGGTTAGGGGAATGGATACTGAAGCTTTCTTT. Protein product: CASSLVRGMDTEAFF. The chain uses TRBV5-4 and TRBJ1-1, with a tentative D call TRBD1 (5 bases). Between the trimmed V and J ends, which lost 0 bases and 5 bases, there was a span of 14 bases. The CDR3 totals 15 residues. Germline V CDR1 and CDR2: SGHNT, YYREEE (reference sequence).

V is TRBV7-2 and J is TRBJ2-3; D remains ambiguous. Germline values: CDR1 SGHTA, CDR2 FQGNSA. V lost 0 bases, J lost 8 bases, and 12 bases lay in between. CDR3 size: 14 residues. CDR3 sequence reads: CASSLASLGGTQYF. The CDR3 DNA is TGTGCCAGCAGCTTAGCGTCCCTAGGTGGTACGCAGTATTTT.

This chain joins TRBV4-2 and TRBJ1-5; D is perhaps TRBD1 (6 bases). V was clipped by 3 bases and J by 9 bases, with 15 bases between them. The CDR3 length is 14 residues. Germline V gives CDR1 LGHNA, CDR2 YNFKEQ. The CDR3 sequence is CASSQDSGVRPQHF. The DNA of the CDR3 is TGTGCCAGCAGCCAGGACAGCGGGGTTAGGCCCCAGCATTTT.

The rearrangement links TRBV27 to TRBJ1-1; 10 bases are shared with TRBD1. The CDR3 is 17 amino acids. In germline, CDR1 is MNHEY, CDR2 SMNVEV (reference sequence). V lost 5 bases to trimming and J lost 5 bases; unmatched junction nucleotides: 14. The CDR3 DNA follows: TGTGCCAGCAGTACCCAACGGCGACAGGGGGCAAGTACTGAAGCTTTCTTT. This codes for CASSTQRRQGASTEAFF.

This rearrangement joins TRBV6-1 to TRBJ1-2; no firm D call. Germline loops: CDR1 MNHNS, CDR2 SASEGT. The V end lost 1 base, the J end lost 4 bases, and 10 bases lay between the germline ends. CDR3 size: 14 residues. The CDR3 loop reads CASSEGPGFYGYTF. The CDR3 DNA follows: TGTGCCAGCAGTGAAGGCCCAGGCTTCTATGGCTACACCTTC.

The chain carries TRBV2 and TRBJ2-3; 7 nucleotides agree with TRBD1. This CDR3 comprises 15 residues. Losses at the gene ends were 5 bases for V and 3 bases for J; bases not matched to a gene: 8. Looked up from germline, CDR1 is SNHLY and CDR2 is FYNNEI. The CDR3 nucleotides read TGTGCCAGCAGTTCCACCGGGACAGAAACAGATACGCAGTATTTT. Translating gives CASSSTGTETDTQYF.

This clone was recorded a few times. V usage is TRBV27 and J usage is TRBJ1-1; TRBD1 agrees at 9 bases. The V gene's germline CDR1 is MNHEY and CDR2 SMNVEV (reference sequence). The CDR3 consists of 17 residues. J gave up 5 bases and V 6 bases, and 16 bases lay outside the gene matches. CDR3 DNA: TGTGCCAGCAGCAAAAACGGACAGGGGCCAAGGGTGACTGAAGCTTTCTTT. Encoded protein: CASSKNGQGPRVTEAFF.